The clone carrying this TCR beta chain showed up many times. The antigen is undetermined. This specimen comes from a study of T-cell reconstitution after alpha-beta-depleted transplantation in children. Study-wide points: Hyperexpanded clones declined; after one year, newly produced T cells mostly supplied diversity. At around two months after transplant, the alpha-beta T cells were reportedly derived from several hundred expanded clones that came from non-depleted graft cells.

Construction of the TCRbeta library involved unique molecular identifiers. One entry per CDR3 protein results from TCRdb running MiXCR on the PCR reads. The repertoire holds approximately 240,000 distinct CDR3 sequences, with about a tenth as singletons. Germline V lookup: CDR1 SEHNR, CDR2 FQNEAQ (reference sequence). V was cut by 1 base and J by 2 bases, with 9 bases left in between. CDR3 size: 15 residues. The chain couples TRBV7-9 to TRBJ1-5; no clear D. The sequence was collected from a child less than two years old with acute myeloid leukemia, due to receive a stem cell transplant. The sample consisted of PBMCs, taken before TCRalphabeta/CD19-depleted stem cell transplant. CDR3: CASSLVGAGNQPQHF. CDR3 sequence (DNA): TGTGCCAGCAGCTTAGTCGGAGCAGGCAATCAGCCCCAGCATTTT. The full variable domain, with the rest looked up from reference TRBV7-9 and TRBJ1-5, is DTGVSQNPRHKITKRGQNVTFRCDPISEHNRLYWYRQTLGQGPEFLTYFQNEAQLEKSRLLSDRFSAERPKGSFSTLEIQRTEQGDSAMYLCASSLVGAGNQPQHFGDGTRLSIL.